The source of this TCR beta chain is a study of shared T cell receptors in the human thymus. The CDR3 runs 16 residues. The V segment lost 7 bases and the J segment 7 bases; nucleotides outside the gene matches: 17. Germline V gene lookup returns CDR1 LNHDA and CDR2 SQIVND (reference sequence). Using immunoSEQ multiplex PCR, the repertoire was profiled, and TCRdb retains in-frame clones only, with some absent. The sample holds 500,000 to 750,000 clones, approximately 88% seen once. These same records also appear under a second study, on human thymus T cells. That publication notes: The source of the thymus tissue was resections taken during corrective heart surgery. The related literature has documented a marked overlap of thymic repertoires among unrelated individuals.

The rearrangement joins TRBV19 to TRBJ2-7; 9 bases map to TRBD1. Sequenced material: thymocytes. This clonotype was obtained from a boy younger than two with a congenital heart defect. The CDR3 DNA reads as TGTGCCAGTAAACCCCTCCGGGGGACAGGGCAGGGGGAGCAGTACTTC. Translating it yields CASKPLRGTGQGEQYF. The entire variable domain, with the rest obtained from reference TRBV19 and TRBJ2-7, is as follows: DGGITQSPKYLFRKEGQNVTLSCEQNLNHDAMYWYRQDPGQGLRLIYYSQIVNDFQKGDIAEGYSVSREKKESFPLTVTSAQKNPTAFYLCASKPLRGTGQGEQYFGPGTRLTVT.